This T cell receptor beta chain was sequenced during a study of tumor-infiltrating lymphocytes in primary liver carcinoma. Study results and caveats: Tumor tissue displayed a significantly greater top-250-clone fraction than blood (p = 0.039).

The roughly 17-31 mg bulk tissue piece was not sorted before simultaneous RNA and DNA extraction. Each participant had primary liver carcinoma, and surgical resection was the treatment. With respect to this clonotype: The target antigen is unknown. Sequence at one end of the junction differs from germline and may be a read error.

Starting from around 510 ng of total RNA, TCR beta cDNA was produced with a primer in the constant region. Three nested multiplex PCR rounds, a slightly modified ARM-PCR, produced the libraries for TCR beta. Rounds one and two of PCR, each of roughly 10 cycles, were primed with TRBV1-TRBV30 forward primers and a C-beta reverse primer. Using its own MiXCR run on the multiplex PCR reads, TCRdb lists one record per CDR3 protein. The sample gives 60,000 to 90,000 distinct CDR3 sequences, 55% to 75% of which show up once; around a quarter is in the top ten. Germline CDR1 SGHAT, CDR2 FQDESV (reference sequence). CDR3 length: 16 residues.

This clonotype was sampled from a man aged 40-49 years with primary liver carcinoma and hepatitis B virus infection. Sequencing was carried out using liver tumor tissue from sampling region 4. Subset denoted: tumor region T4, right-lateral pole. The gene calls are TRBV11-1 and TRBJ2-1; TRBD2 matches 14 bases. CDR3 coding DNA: TGTGCCGGCAGCCCACGACTAGCGGGAGGGCACGATGAGCAATTCTTC. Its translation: CAGSPRLAGGHDEQFF. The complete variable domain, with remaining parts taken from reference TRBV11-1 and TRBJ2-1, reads EAEVAQSPRYKITEKSQAVAFWCDPISGHATLYWYRQILGQGPELLVQFQDESVVDDSQLPKDRFSAERLKGVDSTLKIQPAELGDSAMYLCAGSPRLAGGHDEQFFGPGTRLTVL.